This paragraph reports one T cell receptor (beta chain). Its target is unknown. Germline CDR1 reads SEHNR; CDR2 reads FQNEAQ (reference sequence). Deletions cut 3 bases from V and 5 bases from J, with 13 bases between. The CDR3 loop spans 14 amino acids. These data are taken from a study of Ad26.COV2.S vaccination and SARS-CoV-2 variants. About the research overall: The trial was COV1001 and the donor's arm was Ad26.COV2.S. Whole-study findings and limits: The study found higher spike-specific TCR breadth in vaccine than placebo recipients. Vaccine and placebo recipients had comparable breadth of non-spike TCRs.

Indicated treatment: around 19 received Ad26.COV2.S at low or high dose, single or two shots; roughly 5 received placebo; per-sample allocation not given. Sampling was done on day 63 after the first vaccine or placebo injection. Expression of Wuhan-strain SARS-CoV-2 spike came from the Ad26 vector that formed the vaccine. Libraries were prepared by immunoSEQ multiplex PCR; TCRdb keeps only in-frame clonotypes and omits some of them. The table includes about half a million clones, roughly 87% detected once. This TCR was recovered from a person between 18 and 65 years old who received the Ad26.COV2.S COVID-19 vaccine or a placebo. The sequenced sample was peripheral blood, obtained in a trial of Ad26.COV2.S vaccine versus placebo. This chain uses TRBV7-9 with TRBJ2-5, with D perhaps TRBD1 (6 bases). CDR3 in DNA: TGTGCCAGCAGCTTTCAGGGGTTGAGTGAGACCCAGTACTTC. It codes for CASSFQGLSETQYF.